One T cell receptor beta chain is described in this entry. The same CDR3 is also encoded by other DNA sequences in this sample. Only in-frame clones appear in the TCRdb table, and some are missing; sequencing was by immunoSEQ multiplex PCR. The sample comprises some 150,000 clones, roughly four fifths of which are singletons, and roughly 7.7% rests with the top ten. Trimming took 5 bases from V and 8 from J, leaving 12 bases between them. CDR3 length: 12 amino acids. Germline V gene data show CDR1 as SGHVS and CDR2 as FQNEAQ. The sample comes from a study of blood T cell repertoires in COVID-19. Study background: COVID-19 samples collected from the United States, Italy and Spain covered acute and convalescent phases. The analysed material was cDNA or gDNA that came from T cells, B-cell-depleted T cells, or PBMCs.

The rearrangement joins TRBV7-8 to TRBJ1-1; TRBD1 is a possible D gene (6 bases). Sequencing was performed on peripheral blood. This receptor was taken from a human donor with acute or convalescent COVID-19. The donor label of this sample is uncertain. The CDR3 reads CASSQGGAEAFF. For the CDR3, the DNA is TGTGCCAGCAGCCAAGGGGGGGCAGAAGCTTTCTTT. The whole variable domain, filled in from reference TRBV7-8 and TRBJ1-1, reads GAGVSQSPRYKVAKRGQDVALRCDPISGHVSLFWYQQALGQGPEFLTYFQNEAQLDKSGLPSDRFFAERPEGSVSTLKIQRTQQEDSAVYLCASSQGGAEAFFGQGTRLTVV.